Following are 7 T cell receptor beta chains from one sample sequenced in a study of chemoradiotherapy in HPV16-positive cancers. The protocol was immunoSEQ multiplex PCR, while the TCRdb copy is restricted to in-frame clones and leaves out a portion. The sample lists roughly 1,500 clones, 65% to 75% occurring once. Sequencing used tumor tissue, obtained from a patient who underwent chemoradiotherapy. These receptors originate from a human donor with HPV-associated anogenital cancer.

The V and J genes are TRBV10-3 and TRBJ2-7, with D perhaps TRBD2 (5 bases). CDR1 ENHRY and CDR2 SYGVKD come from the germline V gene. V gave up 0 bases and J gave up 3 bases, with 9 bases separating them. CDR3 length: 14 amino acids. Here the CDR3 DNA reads TGTGCCATCAGTGAGTCGACGGGGTTCTACGAGCAGTACTTC. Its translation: CAISESTGFYEQYF.

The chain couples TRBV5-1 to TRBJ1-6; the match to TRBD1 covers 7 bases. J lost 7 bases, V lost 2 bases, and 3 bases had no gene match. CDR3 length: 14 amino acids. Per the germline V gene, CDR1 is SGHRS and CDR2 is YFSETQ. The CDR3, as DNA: TGCGCCAGCAGCTTAGGACAGGCGAATTCACCCCTCCACTTT. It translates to CASSLGQANSPLHF.

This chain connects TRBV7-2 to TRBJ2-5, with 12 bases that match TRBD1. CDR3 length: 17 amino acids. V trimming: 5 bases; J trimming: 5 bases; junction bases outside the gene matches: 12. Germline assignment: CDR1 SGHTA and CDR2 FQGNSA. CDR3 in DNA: TGTGCCAGCAGCCCCGAAGGGTGGGGACAGGGGGCCGAGACCCAGTACTTC. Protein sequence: CASSPEGWGQGAETQYF.

The CDR3 DNA is TGTGCCAGCACATCAGACAGGAGCTCCTACGAGCAGTACTTC. Amino acid sequence: CASTSDRSSYEQYF. The J gene is TRBJ2-7, the V gene TRBV2; tentative D call: TRBD1 (6 bases). The V gene's germline CDR1 is SNHLY and CDR2 FYNNEI. V gave up 7 bases and J gave up 0 bases, with 13 bases separating them. The CDR3 contains 14 residues.

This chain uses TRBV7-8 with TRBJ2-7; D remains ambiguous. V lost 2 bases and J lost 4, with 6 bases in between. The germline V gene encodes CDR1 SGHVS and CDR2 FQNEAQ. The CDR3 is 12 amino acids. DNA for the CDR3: TGTGCCAGCAGCTTACACGGGTACGAGCAGTACTTC. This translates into CASSLHGYEQYF. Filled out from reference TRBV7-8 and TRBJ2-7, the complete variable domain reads GAGVSQSPRYKVAKRGQDVALRCDPISGHVSLFWYQQALGQGPEFLTYFQNEAQLDKSGLPSDRFFAERPEGSVSTLKIQRTQQEDSAVYLCASSLHGYEQYFGPGTRLTVT.

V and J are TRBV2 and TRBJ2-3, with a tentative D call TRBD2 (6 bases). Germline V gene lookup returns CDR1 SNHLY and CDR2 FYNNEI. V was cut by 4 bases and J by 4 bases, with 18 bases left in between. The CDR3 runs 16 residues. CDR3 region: CASSASGTRRSDTQYF. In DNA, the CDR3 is TGTGCCAGCAGTGCATCCGGGACTCGCCGTTCAGATACGCAGTATTTT. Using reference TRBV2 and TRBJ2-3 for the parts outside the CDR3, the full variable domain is EPEVTQTPSHQVTQMGQEVILRCVPISNHLYFYWYRQILGQKVEFLVSFYNNEISEKSEIFDDQFSVERPDGSNFTLKIRSTKLEDSAMYFCASSASGTRRSDTQYFGPGTRLTVL.

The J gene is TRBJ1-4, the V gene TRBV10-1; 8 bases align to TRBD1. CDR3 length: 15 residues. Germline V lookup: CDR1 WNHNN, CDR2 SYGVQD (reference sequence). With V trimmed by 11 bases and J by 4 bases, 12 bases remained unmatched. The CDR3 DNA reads TGCGCCCTCGCGCAGGGGGCGAAGAATAATGAAAAACTGTTTTTT. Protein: CALAQGAKNNEKLFF.